The clone carrying this T cell receptor beta chain was counted a few times. This specimen belongs to a study of Ad26.COV2.S vaccination and SARS-CoV-2 variants. About the study: Intramuscularly, Ad26.COV2.S was given either once or twice, 56 days apart.

This CDR3 has 14 amino acids. The germline V and J ends were trimmed by 3 bases and 0 bases, with 8 bases remaining between them. CDR1 is LNHDA and CDR2 is SQIVND in the germline V gene (reference sequence). This sample's treatment: 15 to 20 received Ad26.COV2.S at low or high dose, single or two shots; roughly five received placebo; per-sample allocation not given. It was on day 63 after the first vaccine or placebo injection that samples were taken. This Boston cohort included adults aged 18-55 years. The repertoire was sequenced with immunoSEQ multiplex PCR; TCRdb's copy has only in-frame clones and lacks some. The table shows roughly 350,000 clones, with about 85% occurring only once.

This receptor was obtained from a person between 18 and 60 years old who received the Ad26.COV2.S COVID-19 vaccine or a placebo. The J gene is TRBJ1-1, the V gene TRBV19; D ambiguous. The material was peripheral blood, obtained in a trial of Ad26.COV2.S vaccine versus placebo. The DNA of the CDR3 is TGTGCCAGTAGTATTCAGCCACTGAACACTGAAGCTTTCTTT. Translated, it gives CASSIQPLNTEAFF.